This T cell receptor beta chain was identified in a study of cytomegalovirus exposure and HLA in healthy donors. PCR used 60 Vbeta primers and 13 Jbeta primers. The data were produced by immunoSEQ multiplex PCR, yet TCRdb's version contains in-frame clones alone and is incomplete. The sample includes over 110,000 clones, about four fifths of them seen just once. On this clone itself: Antigen unknown.

Study outcomes and limitations: It was shown in a later analysis that HLA-associated TCR beta chains were more clonally expanded than other, equally common chains. Using a false discovery rate of 0.05, a later analysis showed that approximately 16,000 TCR beta sequences were associated with HLA alleles.

This CDR3 spans 15 amino acids. Trimming cost V 9 bases and J 4 bases, with 18 bases left between them. CDR1 is ENHRY, CDR2 SYGVKD, per germline. The origin of this receptor is a female donor in good health and CMV-seronegative. The chain employs TRBV10-3 and TRBJ2-2; no clear D. The sample comprised PBMCs. The CDR3 loop reads CAMPGSAIGTGELFF. The CDR3 coding sequence is TGTGCCATGCCTGGATCAGCGATAGGCACCGGGGAGCTGTTTTTT.